The clone carrying this T cell receptor beta chain has just a few counts. As yet, its antigen is unknown. Nonspecific anti-CD3/anti-CD28 bead stimulation represents the broad CD4+ T cell repertoire. Sorting of responding CD4+ T cells relied on upregulated CD40 ligand together with CD69. Donors were HIV-1-infected adults who began suppressive ART during chronic infection. This was the immunoSEQ version 4 assay in survey mode. The repertoire was sequenced with immunoSEQ multiplex PCR; TCRdb's copy has only in-frame clones and lacks some. The data hold around 47,000 clones, with roughly nine tenths observed a single time. This sample is part of a study of persistence of HIV-infected CD4 T cells. Across the whole study: Suppressive ART had lasted a median of around 8 years. Study-wide results and limits: CMV- and Gag-responding cells had lower TCRbeta richness than CD3/CD28-responding cells.

Trimming removed 2 bases at V and 4 bases at J, with 3 bases between. The CDR3 has 11 residues. Germline V gives CDR1 SGHRS, CDR2 YFSETQ. This sample comprised CD4+ T cells sorted from PBMCs after roughly 18-hour stimulation, obtained from a patient who received antiretroviral therapy. The clonotype was recovered from an adult man with HIV who was CMV-seropositive. The rearrangement links TRBV5-1 to TRBJ1-2, with D unresolved. The chain's CDR3 is CASSLGYGYTF. In DNA, the CDR3 is TGCGCCAGCAGCTTAGGCTATGGCTACACCTTC.